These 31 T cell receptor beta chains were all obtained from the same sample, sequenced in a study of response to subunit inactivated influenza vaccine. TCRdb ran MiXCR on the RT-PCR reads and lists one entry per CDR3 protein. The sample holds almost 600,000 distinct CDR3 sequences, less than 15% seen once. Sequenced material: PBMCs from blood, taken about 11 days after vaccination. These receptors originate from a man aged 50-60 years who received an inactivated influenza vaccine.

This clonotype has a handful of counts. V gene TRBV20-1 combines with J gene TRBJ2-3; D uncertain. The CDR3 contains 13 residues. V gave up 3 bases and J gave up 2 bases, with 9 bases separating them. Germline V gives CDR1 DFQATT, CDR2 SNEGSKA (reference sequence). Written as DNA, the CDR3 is TGCAGTGCTAGTACGCCGCTCACAGATACGCAGTATTTT. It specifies CSASTPLTDTQYF.

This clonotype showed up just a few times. The DNA of the CDR3 is TGTGCCAGCAGTCAAGGGGGAGGGAAAGAGACCCAGTACTTC. It encodes CASSQGGGKETQYF. The chain recombines TRBV6-1 with TRBJ2-5, with TRBD2 as a possible D gene (7 bases). Germline CDR1 reads MNHNS; CDR2 reads SASEGT. CDR3 length: 14 residues. The V end lost 5 bases, the J end lost 3 bases, and 13 bases lay between the germline ends.

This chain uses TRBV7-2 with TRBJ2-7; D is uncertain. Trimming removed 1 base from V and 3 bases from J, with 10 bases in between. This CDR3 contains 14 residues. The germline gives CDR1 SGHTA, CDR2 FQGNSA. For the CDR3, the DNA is TGTGCCAGCAGCTTAGTGTTTGGGGACTACGAGCAGTACTTC. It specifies CASSLVFGDYEQYF.

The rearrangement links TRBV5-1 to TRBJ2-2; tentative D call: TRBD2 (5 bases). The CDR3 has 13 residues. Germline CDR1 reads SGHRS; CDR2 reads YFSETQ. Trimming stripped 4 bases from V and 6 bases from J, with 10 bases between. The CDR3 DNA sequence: TGCGCCAGCAGCCCCGACGGGGCCGGGGAGCTGTTTTTT. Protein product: CASSPDGAGELFF.

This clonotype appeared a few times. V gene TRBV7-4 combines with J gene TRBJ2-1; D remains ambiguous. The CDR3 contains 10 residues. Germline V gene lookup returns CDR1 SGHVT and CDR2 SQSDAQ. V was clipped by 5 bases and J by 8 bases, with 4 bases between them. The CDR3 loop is CASSGDEQFF. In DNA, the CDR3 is TGTGCCAGCAGCGGCGATGAGCAGTTCTTC.

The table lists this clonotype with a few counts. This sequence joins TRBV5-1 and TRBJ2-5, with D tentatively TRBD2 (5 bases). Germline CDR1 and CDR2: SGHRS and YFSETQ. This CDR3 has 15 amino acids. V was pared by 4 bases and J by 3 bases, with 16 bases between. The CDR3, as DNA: TGCGCCAGCAGCGGAGGATCTATAACCAAAGAGACCCAGTACTTC. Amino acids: CASSGGSITKETQYF.

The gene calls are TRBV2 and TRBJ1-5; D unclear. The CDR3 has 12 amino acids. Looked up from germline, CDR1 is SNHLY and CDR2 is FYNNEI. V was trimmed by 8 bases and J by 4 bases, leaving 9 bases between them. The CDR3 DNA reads TGTGCCAGCGGACCCGGTAATCAGCCCCAGCATTTT. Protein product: CASGPGNQPQHF.

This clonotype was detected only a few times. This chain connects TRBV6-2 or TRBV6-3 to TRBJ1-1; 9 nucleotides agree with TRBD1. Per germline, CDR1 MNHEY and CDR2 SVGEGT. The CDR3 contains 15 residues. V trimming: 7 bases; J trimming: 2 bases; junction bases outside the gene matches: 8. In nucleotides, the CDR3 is TGTGCCAGCACCGCAGCGACAGGGGGAAACACTGAAGCTTTCTTT. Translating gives CASTAATGGNTEAFF.

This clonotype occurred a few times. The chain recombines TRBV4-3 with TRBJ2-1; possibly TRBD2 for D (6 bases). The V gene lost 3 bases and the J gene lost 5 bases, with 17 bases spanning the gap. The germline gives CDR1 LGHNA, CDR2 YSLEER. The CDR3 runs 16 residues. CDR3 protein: CASSHSGGPFDNEQFF. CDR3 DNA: TGCGCCAGCAGCCATTCCGGGGGACCCTTTGACAATGAGCAGTTCTTC.

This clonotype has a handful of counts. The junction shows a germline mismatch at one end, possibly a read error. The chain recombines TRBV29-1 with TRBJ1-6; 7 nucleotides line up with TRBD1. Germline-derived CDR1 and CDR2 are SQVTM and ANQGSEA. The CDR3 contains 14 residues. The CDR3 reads CSVRDSSYNSPLHF. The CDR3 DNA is TGCAGCGTGCGGGACAGTTCCTACAATTCACCCCTCCACTTT.

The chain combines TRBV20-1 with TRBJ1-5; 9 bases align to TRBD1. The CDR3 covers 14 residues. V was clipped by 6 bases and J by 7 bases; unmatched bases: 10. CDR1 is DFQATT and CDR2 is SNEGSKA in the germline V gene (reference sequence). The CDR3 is CSAKGGQGDQPQHF. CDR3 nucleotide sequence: TGCAGTGCAAAGGGGGGACAGGGCGACCAGCCCCAGCATTTT.

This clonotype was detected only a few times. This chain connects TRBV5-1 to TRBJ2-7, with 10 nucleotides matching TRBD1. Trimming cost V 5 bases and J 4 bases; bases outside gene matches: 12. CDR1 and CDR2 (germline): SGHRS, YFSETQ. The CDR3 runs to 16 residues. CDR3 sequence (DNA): TGCGCCAGCAGGTCTCGGGGGACAGGGGATGAGTACGAGCAGTACTTC. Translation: CASRSRGTGDEYEQYF. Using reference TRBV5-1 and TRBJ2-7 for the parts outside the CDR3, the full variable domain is KAGVTQTPRYLIKTRGQQVTLSCSPISGHRSVSWYQQTPGQGLQFLFEYFSETQRNKGNFPGRFSGRQFSNSRSEMNVSTLELGDSALYLCASRSRGTGDEYEQYFGPGTRLTVT.

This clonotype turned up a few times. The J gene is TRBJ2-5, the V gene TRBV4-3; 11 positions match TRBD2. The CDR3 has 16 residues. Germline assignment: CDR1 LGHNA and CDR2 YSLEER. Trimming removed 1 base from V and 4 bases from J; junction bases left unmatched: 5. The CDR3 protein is CASSQVAGGRVETQYF. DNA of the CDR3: TGCGCCAGCAGCCAAGTAGCGGGGGGGCGGGTAGAGACCCAGTACTTC.

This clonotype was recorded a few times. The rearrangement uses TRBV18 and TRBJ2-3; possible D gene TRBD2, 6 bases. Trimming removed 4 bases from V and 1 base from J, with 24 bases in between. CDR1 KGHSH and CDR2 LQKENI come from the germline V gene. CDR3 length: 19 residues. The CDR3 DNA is TGTGCCAGCTCACGTGGCTTGACCGGGACTCAGGACGGCACAGATACGCAGTATTTT. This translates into CASSRGLTGTQDGTDTQYF.

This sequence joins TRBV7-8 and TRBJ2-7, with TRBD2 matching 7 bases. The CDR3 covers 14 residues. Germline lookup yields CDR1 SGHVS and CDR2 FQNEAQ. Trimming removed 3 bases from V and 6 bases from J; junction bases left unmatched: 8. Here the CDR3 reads CASSFGYGRLEQYF. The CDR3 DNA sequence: TGTGCCAGCAGCTTCGGTTACGGGAGGCTCGAGCAGTACTTC.

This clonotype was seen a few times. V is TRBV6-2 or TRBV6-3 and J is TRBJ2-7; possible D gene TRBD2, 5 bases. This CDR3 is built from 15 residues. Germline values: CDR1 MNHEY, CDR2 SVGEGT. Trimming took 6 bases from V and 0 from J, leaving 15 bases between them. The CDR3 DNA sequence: TGTGCCAGCAGGCCGAGGGCGACCTACTCCTACGAGCAGTACTTC. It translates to CASRPRATYSYEQYF.

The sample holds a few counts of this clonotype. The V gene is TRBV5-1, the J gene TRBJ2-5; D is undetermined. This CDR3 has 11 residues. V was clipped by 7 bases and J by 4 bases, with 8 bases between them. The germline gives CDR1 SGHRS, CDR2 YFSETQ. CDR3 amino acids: CASGPGETQYF. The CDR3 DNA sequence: TGCGCCAGCGGGCCTGGAGAGACCCAGTACTTC.

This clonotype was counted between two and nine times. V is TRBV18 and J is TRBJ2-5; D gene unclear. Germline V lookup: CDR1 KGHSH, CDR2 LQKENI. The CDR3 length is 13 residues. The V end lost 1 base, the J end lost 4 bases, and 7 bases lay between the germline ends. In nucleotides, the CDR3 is TGTGCCAGCTCACCACACGCCGGAGAGACCCAGTACTTC. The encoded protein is CASSPHAGETQYF.

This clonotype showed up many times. Here the CDR3 reads CSARGRNNSPLHF. The CDR3 coding sequence is TGCAGTGCTCGCGGACGGAATAATTCACCCCTCCACTTT. The gene calls are TRBV20-1 and TRBJ1-6; D remains ambiguous. V gave up 5 bases and J gave up 5 bases, with 10 bases separating them. Germline-derived CDR1 and CDR2 are DFQATT and SNEGSKA (reference sequence). This CDR3 has 13 amino acids.

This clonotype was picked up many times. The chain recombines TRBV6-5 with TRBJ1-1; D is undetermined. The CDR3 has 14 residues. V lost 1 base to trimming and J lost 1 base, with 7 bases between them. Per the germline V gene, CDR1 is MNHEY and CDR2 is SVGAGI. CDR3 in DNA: TGTGCCAGCAGTTACTTACAGCAGAACACTGAAGCTTTCTTT. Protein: CASSYLQQNTEAFF.

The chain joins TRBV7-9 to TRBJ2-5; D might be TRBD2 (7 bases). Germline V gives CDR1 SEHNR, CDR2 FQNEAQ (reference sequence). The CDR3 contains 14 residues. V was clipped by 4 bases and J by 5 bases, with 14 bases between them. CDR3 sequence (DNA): TGTGCCAGCAGCTATCAACGGGGGGCGGAGACCCAGTACTTC. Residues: CASSYQRGAETQYF.

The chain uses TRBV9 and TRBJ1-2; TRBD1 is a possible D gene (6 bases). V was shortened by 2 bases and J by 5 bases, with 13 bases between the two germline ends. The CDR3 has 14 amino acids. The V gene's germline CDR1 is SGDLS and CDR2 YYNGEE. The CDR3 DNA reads TGTGCCAGCAGCGTCCAGGGGAATCGTTATGGCTACACCTTC. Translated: CASSVQGNRYGYTF.

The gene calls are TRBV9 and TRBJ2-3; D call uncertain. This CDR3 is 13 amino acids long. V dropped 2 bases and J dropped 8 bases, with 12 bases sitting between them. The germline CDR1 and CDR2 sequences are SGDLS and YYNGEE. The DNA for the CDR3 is TGTGCCAGCAGCGTTGATGGAACCGGTACGCAGTATTTT. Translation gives CASSVDGTGTQYF.

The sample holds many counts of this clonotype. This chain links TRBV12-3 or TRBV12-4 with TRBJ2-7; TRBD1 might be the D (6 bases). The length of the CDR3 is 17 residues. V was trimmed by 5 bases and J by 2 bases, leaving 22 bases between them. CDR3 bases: TGTGCCAGCAGTCCCAGTCTCCAGGGGATCGGGCCCTACGAGCAGTACTTC. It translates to CASSPSLQGIGPYEQYF.

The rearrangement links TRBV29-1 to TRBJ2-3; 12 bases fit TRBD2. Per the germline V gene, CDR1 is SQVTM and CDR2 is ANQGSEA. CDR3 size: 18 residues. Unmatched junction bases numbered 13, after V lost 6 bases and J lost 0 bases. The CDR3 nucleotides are TGCAGCGTGGACCCGAGATGGACTAGCGGGGTTAGCACAGATACGCAGTATTTT. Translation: CSVDPRWTSGVSTDTQYF.

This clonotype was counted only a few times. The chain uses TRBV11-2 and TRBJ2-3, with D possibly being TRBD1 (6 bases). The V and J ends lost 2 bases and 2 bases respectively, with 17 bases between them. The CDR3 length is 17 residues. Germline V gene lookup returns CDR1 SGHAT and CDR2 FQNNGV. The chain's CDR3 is CASSLLKGQSLTDTQYF. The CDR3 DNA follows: TGTGCCAGCAGCTTACTAAAAGGACAGAGCCTCACAGATACGCAGTATTTT.

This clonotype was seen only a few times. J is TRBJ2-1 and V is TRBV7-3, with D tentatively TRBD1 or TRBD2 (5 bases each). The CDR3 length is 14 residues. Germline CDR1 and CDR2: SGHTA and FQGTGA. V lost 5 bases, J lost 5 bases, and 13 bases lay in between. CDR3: CASSHGTKNNEQFF. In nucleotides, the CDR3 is TGTGCCAGCAGCCACGGGACCAAAAACAATGAGCAGTTCTTC.

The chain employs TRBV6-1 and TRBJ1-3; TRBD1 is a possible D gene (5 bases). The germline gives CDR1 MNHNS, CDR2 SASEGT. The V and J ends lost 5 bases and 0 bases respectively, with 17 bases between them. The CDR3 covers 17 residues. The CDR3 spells CASSRGTFPSSGNTIYF. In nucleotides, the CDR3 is TGTGCCAGCAGTCGGGGGACTTTTCCCAGCTCTGGAAACACCATATATTTT.

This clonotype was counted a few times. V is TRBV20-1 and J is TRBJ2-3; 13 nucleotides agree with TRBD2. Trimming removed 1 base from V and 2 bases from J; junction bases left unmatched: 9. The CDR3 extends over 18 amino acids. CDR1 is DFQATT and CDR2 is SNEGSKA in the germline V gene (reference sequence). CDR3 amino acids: CSARGTSGRVFITDTQYF. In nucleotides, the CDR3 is TGCAGTGCTAGAGGGACTAGCGGGAGAGTGTTTATCACAGATACGCAGTATTTT.

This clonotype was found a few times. The CDR3 loop is CASSRYRENTEAFF. DNA of the CDR3: TGTGCCAGCAGTCGATACAGGGAGAACACTGAAGCTTTCTTT. The V and J genes are TRBV28 and TRBJ1-1; D may be TRBD1 (6 bases). Trimming pared 5 bases from V and 1 base from J, leaving 11 bases between. Germline CDR1 reads MDHEN; CDR2 reads SYDVKM. The CDR3 has 14 amino acids.

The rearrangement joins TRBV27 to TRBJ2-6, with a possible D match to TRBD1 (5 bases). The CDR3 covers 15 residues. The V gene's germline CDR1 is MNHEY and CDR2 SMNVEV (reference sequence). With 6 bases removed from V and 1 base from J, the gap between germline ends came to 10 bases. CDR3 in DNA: TGTGCCAGCAGCTCGACAGCATCTGGGGCCAACGTCCTGACTTTC. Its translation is CASSSTASGANVLTF. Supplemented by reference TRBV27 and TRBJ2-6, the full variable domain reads EAQVTQNPRYLITVTGKKLTVTCSQNMNHEYMSWYRQDPGLGLRQIYYSMNVEVTDKGDVPEGYKVSRKEKRNFPLILESPSPNQTSLYFCASSSTASGANVLTFGAGSRLTVL.